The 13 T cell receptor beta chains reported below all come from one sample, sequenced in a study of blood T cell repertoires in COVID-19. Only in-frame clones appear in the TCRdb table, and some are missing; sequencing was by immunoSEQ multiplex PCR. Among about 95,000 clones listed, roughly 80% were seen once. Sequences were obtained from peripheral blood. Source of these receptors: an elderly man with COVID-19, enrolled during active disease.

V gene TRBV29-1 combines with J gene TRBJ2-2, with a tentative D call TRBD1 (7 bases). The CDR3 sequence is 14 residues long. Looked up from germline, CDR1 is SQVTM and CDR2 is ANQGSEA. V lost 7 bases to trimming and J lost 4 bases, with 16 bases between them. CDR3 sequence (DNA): TGCAGCGGACGACAGGGAGGAGGCACCGGGGAGCTGTTTTTT. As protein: CSGRQGGGTGELFF.

The CDR3 DNA sequence: TGTGCCAGTAGTACCAGGACTATCGATCTAGCCAAAAACATTCAGTACTTC. This gives the protein CASSTRTIDLAKNIQYF. This rearrangement joins TRBV19 to TRBJ2-4; D is possibly TRBD2 (6 bases). In germline, CDR1 is LNHDA, CDR2 SQIVND (reference sequence). Trimming removed 4 bases from V and 0 bases from J, with 16 bases in between. CDR3 length: 17 amino acids.

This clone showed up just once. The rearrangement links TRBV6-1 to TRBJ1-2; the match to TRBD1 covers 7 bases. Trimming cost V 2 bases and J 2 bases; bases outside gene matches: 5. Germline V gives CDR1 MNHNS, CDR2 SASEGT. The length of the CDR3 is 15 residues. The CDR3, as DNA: TGTGCCAGCAGTGAACAGACAGGGAGGAACTATGGCTACACCTTC. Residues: CASSEQTGRNYGYTF.

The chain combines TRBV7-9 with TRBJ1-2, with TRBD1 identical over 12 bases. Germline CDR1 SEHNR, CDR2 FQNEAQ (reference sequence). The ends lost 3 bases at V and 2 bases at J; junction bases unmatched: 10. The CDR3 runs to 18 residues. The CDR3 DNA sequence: TGTGCCAGCAGCTTCCCCCGGGACAGGGGGCGAAAAAACTATGGCTACACCTTC. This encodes CASSFPRDRGRKNYGYTF.

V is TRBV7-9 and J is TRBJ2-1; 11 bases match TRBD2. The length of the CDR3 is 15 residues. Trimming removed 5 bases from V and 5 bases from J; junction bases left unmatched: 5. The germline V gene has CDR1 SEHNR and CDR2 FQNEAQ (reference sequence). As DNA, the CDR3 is TGTGCCAGCAGCAGACTAGCGGGGTCTGACAATGAGCAGTTCTTC. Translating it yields CASSRLAGSDNEQFF.

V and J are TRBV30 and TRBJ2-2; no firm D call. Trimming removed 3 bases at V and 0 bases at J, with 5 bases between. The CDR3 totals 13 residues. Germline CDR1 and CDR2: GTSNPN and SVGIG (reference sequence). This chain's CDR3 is CAWSRSNTGELFF. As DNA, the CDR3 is TGTGCCTGGAGCAGGTCGAACACCGGGGAGCTGTTTTTT.

CDR3 DNA: TGCAGTACGGACTTGCAAGAGACCCAGTACTTC. Translating it yields CSTDLQETQYF. The chain couples TRBV20-1 to TRBJ2-5; the D gene is possibly TRBD2 (5 bases). V lost 8 bases and J 2 bases, leaving 9 bases between the germline ends. CDR1 is DFQATT and CDR2 is SNEGSKA in the germline V gene (reference sequence). This CDR3 contains 11 residues.

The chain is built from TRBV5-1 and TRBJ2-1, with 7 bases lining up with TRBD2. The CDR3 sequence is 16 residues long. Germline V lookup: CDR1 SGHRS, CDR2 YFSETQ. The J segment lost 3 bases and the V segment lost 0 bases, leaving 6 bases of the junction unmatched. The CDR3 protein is CASSLEGSGYYNEQFF. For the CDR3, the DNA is TGCGCCAGCAGCTTGGAGGGTAGCGGGTACTACAATGAGCAGTTCTTC.

The DNA of the CDR3 is TGTGCCAGCGTTCGACAGAGTTATAATTCACCCCTCCACTTT. Protein sequence: CASVRQSYNSPLHF. The rearrangement uses TRBV2 and TRBJ1-6; maybe TRBD1 (5 bases). The V gene's germline CDR1 is SNHLY and CDR2 FYNNEI. There are 14 residues in the CDR3. Deletions cut 8 bases from V and 4 bases from J, with 12 bases between. The full variable domain, rest sourced from reference TRBV2 and TRBJ1-6, is EPEVTQTPSHQVTQMGQEVILRCVPISNHLYFYWYRQILGQKVEFLVSFYNNEISEKSEIFDDQFSVERPDGSNFTLKIRSTKLEDSAMYFCASVRQSYNSPLHFGNGTRLTVT.

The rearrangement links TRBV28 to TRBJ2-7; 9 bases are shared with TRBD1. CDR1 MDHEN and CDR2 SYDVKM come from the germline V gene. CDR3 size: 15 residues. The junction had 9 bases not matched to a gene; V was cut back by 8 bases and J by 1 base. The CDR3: CASAGLGQGSYEQYF. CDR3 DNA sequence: TGTGCCAGCGCGGGCCTAGGACAGGGGTCCTACGAGCAGTACTTC.

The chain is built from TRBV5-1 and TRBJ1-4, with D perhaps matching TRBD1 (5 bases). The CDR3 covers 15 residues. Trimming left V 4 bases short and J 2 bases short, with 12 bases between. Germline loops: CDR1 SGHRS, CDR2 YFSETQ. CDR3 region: CASSGRGYTNEKLFF. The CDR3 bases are TGCGCCAGCAGCGGTAGGGGATACACTAATGAAAAACTGTTTTTT. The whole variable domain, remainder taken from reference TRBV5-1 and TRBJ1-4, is KAGVTQTPRYLIKTRGQQVTLSCSPISGHRSVSWYQQTPGQGLQFLFEYFSETQRNKGNFPGRFSGRQFSNSRSEMNVSTLELGDSALYLCASSGRGYTNEKLFFGSGTQLSVL.

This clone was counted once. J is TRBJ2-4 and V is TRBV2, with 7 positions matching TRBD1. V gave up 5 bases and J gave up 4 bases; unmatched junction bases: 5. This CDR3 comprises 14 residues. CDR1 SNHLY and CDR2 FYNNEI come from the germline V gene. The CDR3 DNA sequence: TGTGCCAGCAGTACTATGACAGGGAAAAACATTCAGTACTTC. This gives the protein CASSTMTGKNIQYF.

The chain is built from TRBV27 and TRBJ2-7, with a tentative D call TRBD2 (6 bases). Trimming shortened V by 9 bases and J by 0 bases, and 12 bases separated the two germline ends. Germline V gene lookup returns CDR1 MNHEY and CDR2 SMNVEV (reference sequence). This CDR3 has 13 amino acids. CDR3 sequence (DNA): TGTGCCAGGAGGGACTGCTTCTCCTACGAGCAGTACTTC. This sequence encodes CARRDCFSYEQYF.